A single sample is the source of the 21 T cell receptor beta chains below, sequenced in a study of blood T cell repertoires in COVID-19. Assay used: immunoSEQ multiplex PCR; TCRdb lists only in-frame clones, some missing. The sample holds about 350,000 clones, roughly 89% seen once. Material: peripheral blood. The receptors were gathered from a woman aged 18 to 35 who had recovered from COVID-19.

The chain combines TRBV18 with TRBJ2-1; 9 positions agree with TRBD1. This CDR3 contains 17 residues. CDR1 is KGHSH, CDR2 LQKENI, per germline. V lost 4 bases, J lost 3 bases, and 10 bases stayed unmatched. The CDR3 sequence is CASSRIQGAVGYNEQFF. CDR3 nucleotide sequence: TGTGCCAGCTCACGAATACAGGGGGCTGTAGGCTACAATGAGCAGTTCTTC.

This clone was counted between two and nine times. The chain has TRBV27 and TRBJ1-2, with D perhaps matching TRBD1 (5 bases). V dropped 3 bases and J dropped 8 bases, with 13 bases sitting between them. CDR3 size: 13 residues. Germline CDR1 and CDR2: MNHEY and SMNVEV (reference sequence). The DNA of the CDR3 is TGTGCCAGCAGTTTGAGGCAGGGTTACGGCTACACCTTC. Translation: CASSLRQGYGYTF.

Only one count was recorded for this clone. V gene TRBV5-1 combines with J gene TRBJ1-2; weak D call: TRBD1 (6 bases). Germline assignment: CDR1 SGHRS and CDR2 YFSETQ. Trimming shortened V by 0 bases and J by 4 bases, and 13 bases separated the two germline ends. CDR3 length: 15 amino acids. The CDR3 sequence is CASSLVSGAFYGYTF. The CDR3 bases are TGCGCCAGCAGCTTGGTATCAGGGGCTTTCTATGGCTACACCTTC.

The chain has TRBV25-1 and TRBJ1-4, with D possibly matching TRBD1 (5 bases). V was clipped by 7 bases and J by 8 bases, with 17 bases between them. Germline-derived CDR1 and CDR2 are MGHDK and SYGVNS. The CDR3 has 14 amino acids. Written as DNA, the CDR3 is TGTGCCAGCACCCCGGGAGGGGTTGGAGAAAAACTGTTTTTT. Translating it yields CASTPGGVGEKLFF.

This chain links TRBV6-2 or TRBV6-3 with TRBJ2-1; 8 bases match TRBD1. The V segment lost 2 bases and the J segment 8 bases; nucleotides outside the gene matches: 2. Germline CDR1 and CDR2: MNHEY and SVGEGT. The CDR3 has 13 amino acids. In nucleotides, the CDR3 is TGTGCCAGCAGTTACGCGGACAGGGATGAGCAGTTCTTC. Residues: CASSYADRDEQFF.

Note on this clone: Other DNA sequences in this sample translate to the same CDR3. The chain recombines TRBV7-9 with TRBJ2-1, with 12 bases matching TRBD2. Trimming at V came to 3 bases and at J to 10 bases, leaving 4 bases not matched to a gene. CDR1 is SEHNR and CDR2 is FQNEAQ in the germline V gene (reference sequence). The CDR3 has 14 residues. The CDR3 nucleotides are TGTGCCAGCAGCTTTTCTAGCGGGAGGGGGGAGCAGTTCTTC. Its protein is CASSFSSGRGEQFF.

J is TRBJ2-5 and V is TRBV5-5; 7 bases align to TRBD1. J lost 0 bases, V lost 3 bases, and 11 bases had no gene match. Germline lookup yields CDR1 SGHKS and CDR2 YYEKEE (reference sequence). The CDR3 covers 17 residues. The CDR3 DNA is TGTGCCAGCAGCTCGCCGGAGGACAGGCCGAACCAAGAGACCCAGTACTTC. This gives the protein CASSSPEDRPNQETQYF.

This chain joins TRBV6-2 or TRBV6-3 and TRBJ1-1; tentatively, D is TRBD1 (5 bases). The CDR3 loop spans 14 amino acids. V was cut by 0 bases and J by 3 bases, with 8 bases left in between. The germline V gene encodes CDR1 MNHEY and CDR2 SVGEGT. CDR3 amino acids: CASSYSGRDTEAFF. The CDR3 nucleotides read TGTGCCAGCAGTTACTCGGGGCGAGACACTGAAGCTTTCTTT.

This chain uses TRBV19 with TRBJ1-2; unclear D gene. From germline, CDR1 is LNHDA and CDR2 SQIVND (reference sequence). The CDR3 runs to 13 residues. Trimming took 2 bases from V and 7 from J, leaving 11 bases between them. The CDR3 region has the DNA TGTGCCAGTAGTATACCCGGGGATGGTGGCTACACCTTC. This sequence encodes CASSIPGDGGYTF.

The V gene is TRBV24-1, the J gene TRBJ2-2; D is possibly TRBD2 (7 bases). CDR3 size: 15 residues. V lost 3 bases and J 4 bases, leaving 11 bases between the germline ends. CDR1 KGHDR and CDR2 SFDVKD come from the germline V gene. The CDR3 loop is CATSDRGAGTGELFF. Here the CDR3 DNA reads TGTGCCACCAGTGATCGGGGGGCGGGCACCGGGGAGCTGTTTTTT.

The chain joins TRBV6-2 or TRBV6-3 to TRBJ2-2; 7 nucleotides line up with TRBD2. The V gene end was trimmed by 5 bases and the J gene end by 1 base; junction bases not matched to a gene: 1. Per germline, CDR1 MNHEY and CDR2 SVGEGT. The CDR3 spans 14 residues. CDR3 nucleotide sequence: TGTGCCAGCAGTCGGACTAGGAACACCGGGGAGCTGTTTTTT. Protein: CASSRTRNTGELFF.

The chain carries TRBV27 and TRBJ1-2; TRBD1 matches 8 bases. After removal of 2 bases from V and 7 bases from J, the junction contained 6 bases not matched to a gene. The CDR3 length is 14 residues. Germline V gene sequence: CDR1 MNHEY, CDR2 SMNVEV (reference sequence). This CDR3 is CASSLVAGGSGYTF. As DNA, the CDR3 is TGTGCCAGCAGTTTAGTTGCAGGGGGCTCTGGCTACACCTTC.

The V gene is TRBV7-9, the J gene TRBJ2-5; D is possibly TRBD2 (5 bases). Per germline, CDR1 SEHNR and CDR2 FQNEAQ (reference sequence). Between the trimmed V and J ends, which lost 3 bases and 1 base, there was a span of 18 bases. This CDR3 contains 17 residues. CDR3 sequence (DNA): TGTGCCAGCAGCTTGGGGTTAGCGAGGAGGTCCCAAGAGACCCAGTACTTC. Translating gives CASSLGLARRSQETQYF.

The DNA for the CDR3 is TGCGCCAGCGTACCCGGGACAGGGAACACTGAAGCTTTCTTT. Its protein product is CASVPGTGNTEAFF. This rearrangement joins TRBV5-1 to TRBJ1-1, with 8 bases fitting TRBD1. CDR1 is SGHRS, CDR2 YFSETQ, per germline. After removal of 7 bases from V and 1 base from J, the junction contained 6 bases not matched to a gene. The CDR3 consists of 14 residues.

The count of this clone is one. Here the CDR3 DNA reads TGTGCCAGCAGTACTTTGGGACAACTGAACACTGAAGCTTTCTTT. Its protein product is CASSTLGQLNTEAFF. The chain joins TRBV5-4 to TRBJ1-1; D is possibly TRBD1 (6 bases). Germline CDR1 is SGHNT and CDR2 is YYREEE (reference sequence). CDR3 length: 15 amino acids. V lost 5 bases to trimming and J lost 0 bases, with 14 bases between them.

This chain joins TRBV6-4 and TRBJ1-5, with a possible D match to TRBD1 (6 bases). There are 13 residues in the CDR3. Trimming left V 4 bases short and J 8 bases short, with 12 bases between. CDR1 MRHNA and CDR2 SNTAGT come from the germline V gene. The CDR3 DNA sequence: TGTGCCAGCAGTGCCACAGGGATAGAGCCCCAGCATTTT. Translation gives CASSATGIEPQHF.

This clone occurred a few times. The chain recombines TRBV5-4 with TRBJ2-3; 8 nucleotides agree with TRBD2. The CDR3 is 18 amino acids. The V gene's germline CDR1 is SGHNT and CDR2 YYREEE (reference sequence). Trimming removed 0 bases from V and 1 base from J; junction bases left unmatched: 10. The DNA of the CDR3 is TGTGCCAGCAGCTTGGGGCCGTCGGGAGGGCCACGCACAGATACGCAGTATTTT. Its protein is CASSLGPSGGPRTDTQYF.

The rearrangement uses TRBV10-3 and TRBJ2-1; possibly TRBD1 for D (6 bases). The germline gives CDR1 ENHRY, CDR2 SYGVKD. The CDR3 has 12 amino acids. The V end was cut by 4 bases, the J end by 9 bases, with 10 bases between. CDR3: CAISVQGTEQFF. In nucleotides, the CDR3 is TGTGCCATCAGTGTACAGGGCACTGAGCAGTTCTTC.

V and J are TRBV2 and TRBJ2-7, with 7 bases fitting TRBD1. CDR1 and CDR2 (germline): SNHLY, FYNNEI. With V trimmed by 2 bases and J by 4 bases, 5 bases remained unmatched. The CDR3 contains 14 residues. This chain's CDR3 is CASSERGRGYEQYV. CDR3 bases: TGTGCCAGCAGTGAACGGGGCAGGGGGTACGAGCAGTACGTC.

The chain recombines TRBV19 with TRBJ1-5; 11 nucleotides match TRBD1. Trimming cost V 4 bases and J 0 bases; bases outside gene matches: 8. The CDR3 loop spans 18 amino acids. CDR1 and CDR2 (germline): LNHDA, SQIVND (reference sequence). The CDR3 bases are TGTGCCAGTAGTACCCGTGGACAGGGGGCCTATAGCAATCAGCCCCAGCATTTT. Its protein is CASSTRGQGAYSNQPQHF.

The chain employs TRBV15 and TRBJ1-1, with no clear D. The V end was cut by 5 bases, the J end by 11 bases, with 15 bases between. CDR1 is LNHNV and CDR2 is YYDKDF in the germline V gene (reference sequence). This CDR3 has 12 amino acids. The CDR3 spells CATSPVEAKAFF. For the CDR3, the DNA is TGTGCCACCAGCCCGGTAGAGGCGAAGGCTTTCTTT.